The present entry profiles one T cell receptor beta chain with its context. This clone was found once. The target of this receptor is not known. There are no base qualities to consult, and no much larger clone falls within one base. TCRbeta CDR3 regions were amplified from genomic DNA using the immunoSEQ Assay, a bias-controlled multiplex PCR. The paper's data handling went like this. Within the assay, amplification of reference gene primers was used to estimate how many nucleated cells each sample contained. To quantify the absolute abundance of each unique TCRbeta CDR3 rearrangement, sequence reads were collapsed and filtered. For each sample, productive Simpson clonality was calculated by taking the square root of Simpson's diversity index across productive rearrangements. TCRdb retrieved this table from immuneACCESS and kept in-frame rearrangements only. Not all clones are present; in checked studies, unresolved V genes account for under half, and no reason is known for the remainder. For V, J and clone size, that table is used; D and trimming come from the DNA. The sample data list 200,000 to 250,000 clones, and about four fifths of these were observed just once. Of the sample, roughly 4.8% falls within the top ten clones.

Enrolling through a virtual design, the prospective study's participants ranged in age from about 18 to 89 years and lived across 20 to 25 United States geographic areas. In the prospective study, cohorts were assigned on the basis of participant-reported clinical history obtained from a screening survey and a study questionnaire. Exposed participants were defined as having been in contact with someone with a PCR-confirmed or clinician-diagnosed COVID-19 case within 2 weeks of study entry. In the prospective study, whole blood, serum and a nasopharyngeal or oropharyngeal swab were collected from each participant by mobile phlebotomists. Over a roughly 2-month period, participants in the prospective study had the option of providing additional blood draws and questionnaires. Before DNA extraction, prospective study blood samples were shipped either frozen or at room temperature. At the junction V is shortened by 6 bases and J by 2 bases, with 10 bases in between. Reading the germline V gene (reference sequence) gives CDR1 LNHDA and CDR2 SQIVND. Inclusive of the bounding cysteine and phenylalanine, the CDR3 is 13 residues long. This entry keeps only the CDR3 DNA: 39 bases, framed from base 1.

This specimen belongs to a study of blood T cell repertoires in COVID-19 (TCRdb year 2020). About the study as a whole: Samples from collaborators originated in the United States, Italy and Spain and spanned both the acute and convalescent phases of COVID-19. The sample metadata nearly always contained a de-identified subject ID, COVID-19 status, age in years and sex. The material from the prospective study consisted of cDNA or gDNA derived from T cells, B-cell-depleted T cells, or PBMCs. Samples were obtained from the ongoing ImmuneRACE study (first 160 participants) and from about 1,300 subjects provided by 6 global collaborators. The repertoires were released in a freely available public database meant as a resource for research on the immune response to SARS-CoV-2. Where available, HLA class I and class II types were obtained from metadata supplied by the sample provider rather than from assay-based typing. Deeply sampled blood TCRbeta repertoires from subjects exposed to, actively infected with, or recovered from COVID-19 were included in the dataset. What the authors observed across the whole study: The quantity of clinical and demographic metadata differed by source and by participant and was supplied without curation.

The V and J genes are TRBV19 and TRBJ1-1, with no reliable assignment of the D segment. Sequencing used PBMCs or T cells enriched from blood (not recorded which). The receptor comes from a woman in her 50s who had been exposed to COVID-19. The CDR3 sequence is CASRTKGNTEAFF. The nucleotide sequence reads TGTGCCAGTAGGACTAAGGGCAACACTGAAGCTTTCTTT.